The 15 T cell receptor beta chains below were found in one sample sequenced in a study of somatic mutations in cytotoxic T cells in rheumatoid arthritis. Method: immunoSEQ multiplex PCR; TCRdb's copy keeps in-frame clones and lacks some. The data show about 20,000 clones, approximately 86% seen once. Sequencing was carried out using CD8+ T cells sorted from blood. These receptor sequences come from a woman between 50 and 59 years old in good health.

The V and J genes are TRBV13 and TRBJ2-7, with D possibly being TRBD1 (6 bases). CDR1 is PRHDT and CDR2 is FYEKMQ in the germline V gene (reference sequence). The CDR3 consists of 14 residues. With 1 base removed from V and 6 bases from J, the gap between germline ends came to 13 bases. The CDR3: CASSLVNRASEQYF. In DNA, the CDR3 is TGTGCCAGCAGCTTAGTCAACAGGGCGTCCGAGCAGTACTTC.

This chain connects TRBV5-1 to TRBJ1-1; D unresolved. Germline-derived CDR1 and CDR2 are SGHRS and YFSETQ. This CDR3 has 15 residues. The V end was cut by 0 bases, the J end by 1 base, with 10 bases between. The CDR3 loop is CASSLGYGENTEAFF. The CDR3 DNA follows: TGCGCCAGCAGCTTGGGGTACGGAGAGAACACTGAAGCTTTCTTT.

For the CDR3, the DNA is TGTGCCAGCAGTCTATTAATGGACACTGAAGCTTTCTTT. Amino acids: CASSLLMDTEAFF. The chain uses TRBV27 and TRBJ1-1, with unresolved D. The V end lost 5 bases, the J end lost 3 bases, and 10 bases lay between the germline ends. Germline V lookup: CDR1 MNHEY, CDR2 SMNVEV (reference sequence). The CDR3 sequence is 13 residues long.

The CDR3 nucleotides are TGTGCCAGCAGCCTGGCGGGGGCGGGTAAAACAGATACGCAGTATTTT. Translated: CASSLAGAGKTDTQYF. The chain uses TRBV9 and TRBJ2-3, with D perhaps matching TRBD2 (7 bases). Trimming cost V 4 bases and J 3 bases, with 18 bases left between them. This CDR3 spans 16 amino acids. From germline, CDR1 is SGDLS and CDR2 YYNGEE. Using reference TRBV9 and TRBJ2-3 for the parts outside the CDR3, the full variable domain is DSGVTQTPKHLITATGQRVTLRCSPRSGDLSVYWYQQSLDQGLQFLIQYYNGEERAKGNILERFSAQQFPDLHSELNLSSLELGDSALYFCASSLAGAGKTDTQYFGPGTRLTVL.

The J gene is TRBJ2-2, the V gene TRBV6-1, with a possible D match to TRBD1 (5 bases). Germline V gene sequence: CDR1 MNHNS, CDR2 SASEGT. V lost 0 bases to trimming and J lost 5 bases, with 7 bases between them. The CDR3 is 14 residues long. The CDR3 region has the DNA TGTGCCAGCAGTGAAGCTCAGGGTACCGGGGAGCTGTTTTTT. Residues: CASSEAQGTGELFF.

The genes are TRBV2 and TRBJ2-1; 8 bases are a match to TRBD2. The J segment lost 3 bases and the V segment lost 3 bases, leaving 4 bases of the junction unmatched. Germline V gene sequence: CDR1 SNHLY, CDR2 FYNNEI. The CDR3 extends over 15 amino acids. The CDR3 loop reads CASSDSGGHYNEQFF. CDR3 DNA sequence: TGTGCCAGCAGTGACAGCGGGGGACACTACAATGAGCAGTTCTTC.

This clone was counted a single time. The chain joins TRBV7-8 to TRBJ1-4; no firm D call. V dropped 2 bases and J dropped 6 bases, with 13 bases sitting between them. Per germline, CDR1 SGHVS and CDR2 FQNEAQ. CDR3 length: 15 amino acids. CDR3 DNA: TGTGCCAGCAGCTTACTCCGGGATTTGGATGAAAAACTGTTTTTT. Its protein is CASSLLRDLDEKLFF.

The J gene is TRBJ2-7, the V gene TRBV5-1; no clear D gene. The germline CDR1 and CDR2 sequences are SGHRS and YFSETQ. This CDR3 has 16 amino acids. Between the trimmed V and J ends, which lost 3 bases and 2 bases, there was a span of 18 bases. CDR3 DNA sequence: TGCGCCAGCAGCTCATTTTTTTTGCCCTACACCTACGAGCAGTACGTC. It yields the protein CASSSFFLPYTYEQYV.

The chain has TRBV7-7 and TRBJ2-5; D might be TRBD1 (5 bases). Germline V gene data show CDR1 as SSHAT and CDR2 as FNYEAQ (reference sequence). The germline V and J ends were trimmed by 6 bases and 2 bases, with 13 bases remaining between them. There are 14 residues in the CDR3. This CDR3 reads CASSRATGQETQYF. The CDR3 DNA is TGTGCCAGCAGTCGTGCCACAGGTCAAGAGACCCAGTACTTC.

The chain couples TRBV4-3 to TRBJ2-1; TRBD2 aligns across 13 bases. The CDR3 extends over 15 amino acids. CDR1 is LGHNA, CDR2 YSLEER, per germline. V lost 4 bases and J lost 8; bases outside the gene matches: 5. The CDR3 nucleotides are TGCGCCAGCAGCCGGACTAGCGGGGGCTTCGATGAGCAGTTCTTC. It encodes CASSRTSGGFDEQFF.

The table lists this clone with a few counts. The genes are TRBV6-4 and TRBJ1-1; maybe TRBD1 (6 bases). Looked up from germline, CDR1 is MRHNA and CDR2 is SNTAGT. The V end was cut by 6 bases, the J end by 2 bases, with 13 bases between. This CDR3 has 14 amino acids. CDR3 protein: CASSTGTGNTEAFF. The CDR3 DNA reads TGTGCCAGCAGCACAGGGACGGGAAACACTGAAGCTTTCTTT.

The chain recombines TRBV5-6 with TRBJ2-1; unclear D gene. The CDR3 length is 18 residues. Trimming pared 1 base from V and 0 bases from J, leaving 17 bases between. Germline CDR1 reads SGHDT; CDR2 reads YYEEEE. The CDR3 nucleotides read TGTGCCAGCAGCTTGAACGTAGAGTTACACCGCTCCTACAATGAGCAGTTCTTC. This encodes CASSLNVELHRSYNEQFF.

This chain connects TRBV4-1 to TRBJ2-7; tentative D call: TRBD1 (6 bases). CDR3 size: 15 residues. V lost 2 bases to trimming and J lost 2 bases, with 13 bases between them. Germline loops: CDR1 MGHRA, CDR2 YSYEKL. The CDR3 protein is CASSQRTVDPYEQYF. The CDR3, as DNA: TGCGCCAGCAGCCAACGGACAGTAGATCCCTACGAGCAGTACTTC.

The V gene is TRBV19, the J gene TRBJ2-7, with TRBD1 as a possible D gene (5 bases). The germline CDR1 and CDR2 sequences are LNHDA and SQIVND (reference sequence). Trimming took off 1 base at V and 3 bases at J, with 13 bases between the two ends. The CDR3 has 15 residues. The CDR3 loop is CASSIADRYDYEQYF. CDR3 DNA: TGTGCCAGTAGTATAGCCGACAGATATGACTACGAGCAGTACTTC.

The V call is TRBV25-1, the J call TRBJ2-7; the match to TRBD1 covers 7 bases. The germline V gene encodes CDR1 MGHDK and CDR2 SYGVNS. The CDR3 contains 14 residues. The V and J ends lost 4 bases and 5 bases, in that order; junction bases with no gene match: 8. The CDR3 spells CASSGQTGFDEQYF. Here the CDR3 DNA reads TGTGCCAGCAGTGGCCAGACAGGGTTCGACGAGCAGTACTTC.